This T cell receptor beta chain came from a study of blood T cell repertoires in COVID-19. As for the study in general: Sites in the United States, Italy and Spain provided acute and convalescent COVID-19 samples. PBMCs, B-cell-depleted T cells, or T cells were the source of the cDNA or gDNA that made up the material.

The germline V gene has CDR1 SGHRS and CDR2 YFSETQ. Trimming took 6 bases from V and 1 from J; bases not matched to a gene: 5. CDR3 length: 14 residues. In the original analysis: Estimates of nucleated cell counts were drawn from the amplification of reference gene primers. The assay was immunoSEQ multiplex PCR, and TCRdb's table has in-frame clones only and misses some. V and J calls and clone size come straight from that table; D and trimming were deduced from the DNA. The sample includes 360,000 or so clones, around nine tenths of them seen just once. Enrolled during active infection, Seattle patients were then followed longitudinally.

The sequencing input was peripheral blood. This TCR derives from a woman in her sixties with COVID-19, enrolled during active disease. The chain links TRBV5-1 to TRBJ2-7; 9 nucleotides agree with TRBD1. The DNA of the CDR3 is TGCGCCAGCAACTCGGGACAGGGTTCCTACGAGCAGTACTTC. This encodes CASNSGQGSYEQYF.